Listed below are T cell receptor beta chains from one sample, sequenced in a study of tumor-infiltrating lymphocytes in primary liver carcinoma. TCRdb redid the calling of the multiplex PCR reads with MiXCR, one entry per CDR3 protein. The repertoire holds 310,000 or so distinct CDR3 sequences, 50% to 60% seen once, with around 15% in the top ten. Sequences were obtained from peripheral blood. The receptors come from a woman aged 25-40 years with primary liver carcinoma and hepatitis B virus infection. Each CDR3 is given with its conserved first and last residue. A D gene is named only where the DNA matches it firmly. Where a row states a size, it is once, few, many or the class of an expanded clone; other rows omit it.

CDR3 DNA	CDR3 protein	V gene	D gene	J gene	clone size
TGCAGCGCTGGGAGGGAGATTGGCGAGCAGTACTTC	CSAGREIGEQYF	TRBV29-1	TRBD2	TRBJ2-7	many
TGTGCCAGTACCCCGGACAGATACTATGGCTACACCTTC	CASTPDRYYGYTF	TRBV19	.	TRBJ1-2	.
TGCGCCAGCAGCCAAGACCACGAAGCGGGAGGACTTTACGAGCAGTACTTC	CASSQDHEAGGLYEQYF	TRBV4-1	TRBD2	TRBJ2-7	few
TGTGCCAGCAGCTACGCGACAGGAGTGGGTACAGATACGCAGTATTTT	CASSYATGVGTDTQYF	TRBV12-3/TRBV12-4	.	TRBJ2-3	few
TGCGCCAGCAGCGGGCTCGCCGGTGTGAAAAACAATGAGCAGTTCTTC	CASSGLAGVKNNEQFF	TRBV5-1	.	TRBJ2-1	.
TGTGCCAGCAGCAGGGTTATGGCGGGAGTGTCCGGGGAGCTGTTTTTT	CASSRVMAGVSGELFF	TRBV11-1	TRBD2	TRBJ2-2	medium-sized
TGTGCCAGCAGCGGCGGGAGGACTGATACGCAGTATTTT	CASSGGRTDTQYF	TRBV6-1	TRBD2	TRBJ2-3	few
TGTGCCAGCAGCCAAGAGGGGGGCTGGTACGAGCAGTACTTC	CASSQEGGWYEQYF	TRBV14	.	TRBJ2-7	few
TGCGCCAGCAGCCGCTTTGACAGGACCGCTGACGAGCAGTACTTC	CASSRFDRTADEQYF	TRBV4-1	.	TRBJ2-7	once
TGCGCCAGCGGGATGGGGGGAGATCTTCAGCCCCAGCATTTT	CASGMGGDLQPQHF	TRBV4-1	.	TRBJ1-5	many
TGCAGCGCCCGGTCCGGGACAGGGGTGAACACCGGGGGGCTGTTTTTT	CSARSGTGVNTGGLFF	TRBV29-1	TRBD1	TRBJ2-2	.
TGTGCCAGCAGTTTAAACGGCAGGGAAAACTATGGCTACACCTTC	CASSLNGRENYGYTF	TRBV12-3/TRBV12-4	.	TRBJ1-2	few
TGTGCCTGGAGTAATACCGGGACAGGGGACGAGCAGTACTTC	CAWSNTGTGDEQYF	TRBV30	TRBD1	TRBJ2-7	.
TGCGCCAGCAGCCAAGGGACAGGGGGCTTCACTGAAGCTTTCTTT	CASSQGTGGFTEAFF	TRBV4-1	TRBD1	TRBJ1-1	many
TGCAGCGGCCTAGCGGCCCCTACAAATGGGCAGATCTTC	CSGLAAPTNGQIF	TRBV29-1	TRBD2	TRBJ2-1	once
TGTGCCATCAGTGCCGGGGTTCCGCACACCGGGGAGCTGTTTTTT	CAISAGVPHTGELFF	TRBV10-3	.	TRBJ2-2	.
TGTACCAGCAGCTATAGCGGGAGGGAGTACAATGAGCAGTTCTTC	CTSSYSGREYNEQFF	TRBV11-2	TRBD2	TRBJ2-1	.
TGTGCCAGCAGTTACCATGGCGGAGAGAGCACTGAAGCTTTCTTT	CASSYHGGESTEAFF	TRBV6-5	.	TRBJ1-1	.
TGTGCCAGCAGTTTACCGTGGGGGAACCGAGGCTACACCTTC	CASSLPWGNRGYTF	TRBV28	.	TRBJ1-2	few
TGTGCCAGCAATCTGACTAGCGGGAACACTGATACGCAATATTTT	CASNLTSGNTDTQYF	TRBV6-5	TRBD2	TRBJ2-3	.
TGTGCCAGCAGCTTGACCGGGGGCGCGGGTGGCTACACCTTC	CASSLTGGAGGYTF	TRBV5-6	.	TRBJ1-2	once
TGTGCCAGCGGGACTAGCGGGAGCTCCTACAATGAGCAGTTCTTC	CASGTSGSSYNEQFF	TRBV12-3/TRBV12-4	TRBD2	TRBJ2-1	few
TGTGCCAGCAGCCCTTGGACTAGCGGGACTCAAGAGACCCAGTACTTC	CASSPWTSGTQETQYF	TRBV6-2/TRBV6-3	TRBD2	TRBJ2-5	many
TGTGCCAGCAATTTCCGCGGGACAGGGGACGAGCAGTACTTC	CASNFRGTGDEQYF	TRBV12-3/TRBV12-4	TRBD1	TRBJ2-7	many
TGTGCCAGCAGTCCCCCCGGGTGGGGAGGGAGCAATCAGCCCCAGCATTTT	CASSPPGWGGSNQPQHF	TRBV28	.	TRBJ1-5	.
TGTGCCAGCAGCTTGGGGGGGACATCTGAAAAACTGTTTTTT	CASSLGGTSEKLFF	TRBV5-4	.	TRBJ1-4	.
TGTGCCAGCAGCAGGTCAGAGCATGAGCAGTCCTTT	CASSRSEHEQSF	TRBV11-3	.	TRBJ2-1	.
TGTGCCAGCACATTAGCTCGGGGGGCGGTTTCCTACGAGCAGTACTTC	CASTLARGAVSYEQYF	TRBV5-5	.	TRBJ2-7	.
TGCGCCAGCAGCCAAGCTCAGTCGGGGGCCAACGTCCTGACTTTC	CASSQAQSGANVLTF	TRBV4-1	.	TRBJ2-6	few
TGTGCCAGCAGTACGGACAGTGTCCATGGCTACACCTTC	CASSTDSVHGYTF	TRBV6-2/TRBV6-3	.	TRBJ1-2	few
TGCGCCAGCAGCCAAGGGCTAGCGGACTCCTACAATGAGCAGTTCTTC	CASSQGLADSYNEQFF	TRBV4-1	TRBD2	TRBJ2-1	few